These 13 T cell receptor beta chains share one sample of origin, sequenced in a study of graft-versus-host responses after intestinal transplantation. TCRdb's table, derived via immunoSEQ multiplex PCR, lists solely in-frame clones and lacks some. The sample contains some 8,200 clones, less than 98% of which appear only once. This sample comprised PBMCs, obtained 23 days after intestinal transplant. The receptors were sampled from a human patient who received an intestinal transplant, so some T cells may come from the graft donor.

The table lists this clone with a count of one. The CDR3 DNA reads TGTGCCAGCAGCGGACAGGACAGTCGTCGGGGTGAGCAGTACTTC. It translates to CASSGQDSRRGEQYF. The chain carries TRBV5-6 and TRBJ2-7; 7 positions agree with TRBD1. Germline V lookup: CDR1 SGHDT, CDR2 YYEEEE. V lost 4 bases, J lost 7 bases, and 14 bases stayed unmatched. This CDR3 region has 15 residues. The whole variable domain, filled in from reference TRBV5-6 and TRBJ2-7, reads DAGVTQSPTHLIKTRGQQVTLRCSPKSGHDTVSWYQQALGQGPQFIFQYYEEEERQRGNFPDRFSGHQFPNYSSELNVNALLLGDSALYLCASSGQDSRRGEQYFGPGTRLTVT.

The V and J genes are TRBV6-1 and TRBJ1-5; D is unclear. CDR3 length equals 12 residues. The V gene's germline CDR1 is MNHNS and CDR2 SASEGT. With 3 bases removed from V and 11 bases from J, the gap between germline ends came to 11 bases. The CDR3 loop is CASSEVKGTQHF. For the CDR3, the DNA is TGTGCCAGCAGTGAGGTTAAAGGGACCCAGCATTTT.

The chain carries TRBV9 and TRBJ2-5; D is possibly TRBD1 (5 bases). The CDR3 has 15 residues. Germline CDR1 and CDR2: SGDLS and YYNGEE. V shed 0 bases and J shed 4 bases, with 13 bases lying between them. CDR3 sequence reads: CASSVAPTVPETQYF. DNA for the CDR3: TGTGCCAGCAGCGTAGCCCCGACAGTTCCAGAGACCCAGTACTTC.

V usage is TRBV4-1 and J usage is TRBJ1-2, with a possible D match to TRBD1 (5 bases). CDR1 is MGHRA and CDR2 is YSYEKL in the germline V gene. The CDR3 is 15 residues long. The ends were cut back, 1 base at V and 2 bases at J, with 11 bases in the middle. The CDR3 is CASSQGGELNYGYTF. The CDR3 DNA sequence: TGCGCCAGCAGCCAAGGGGGGGAACTCAACTATGGCTACACCTTC.

This chain joins TRBV9 and TRBJ1-1; D uncertain. The germline V and J ends were trimmed by 3 bases and 4 bases, with 7 bases remaining between them. Germline values: CDR1 SGDLS, CDR2 YYNGEE. This CDR3 has 12 amino acids. The CDR3: CASSAGTTEAFF. CDR3 DNA sequence: TGTGCCAGCAGCGCAGGAACCACTGAAGCTTTCTTT. Variable domain in full (rest from reference TRBV9 and TRBJ1-1): DSGVTQTPKHLITATGQRVTLRCSPRSGDLSVYWYQQSLDQGLQFLIQYYNGEERAKGNILERFSAQQFPDLHSELNLSSLELGDSALYFCASSAGTTEAFFGQGTRLTVV.

This sequence joins TRBV7-9 and TRBJ2-1; D perhaps matches TRBD2 (5 bases). Germline V lookup: CDR1 SEHNR, CDR2 FQNEAQ (reference sequence). The CDR3 sequence is 13 residues long. V was shortened by 5 bases and J by 7 bases, with 12 bases between the two germline ends. CDR3 residues: CASSPLTSNEQFF. Here the CDR3 DNA reads TGTGCCAGCAGCCCATTAACTAGTAATGAGCAGTTCTTC.

The CDR3 nucleotides are TGTGCCAGCAGGGAGGCGGGAGGCCAAAATGAGCAGTTCTTC. This translates into CASREAGGQNEQFF. V and J are TRBV28 and TRBJ2-1; 8 positions agree with TRBD2. CDR3 length: 14 amino acids. Trimming cost V 6 bases and J 7 bases; bases outside gene matches: 8. CDR1 is MDHEN, CDR2 SYDVKM, per germline.

V gene TRBV19 combines with J gene TRBJ2-1, with D perhaps given as TRBD1 or TRBD2 (6 bases each). The CDR3 runs 15 residues. Trimming took 6 bases from V and 7 from J, leaving 19 bases between them. Germline values: CDR1 LNHDA, CDR2 SQIVND (reference sequence). For the CDR3, the DNA is TGTGCCAGTAGCCCCCTCAGCGGAGGGGGTAATGAGCAGTTCTTC. Encoded protein: CASSPLSGGGNEQFF.

V usage is TRBV11-2 and J usage is TRBJ2-3, with TRBD1 as a possible D gene (6 bases). Germline V lookup: CDR1 SGHAT, CDR2 FQNNGV. The germline V and J ends were trimmed by 2 bases and 4 bases, with 13 bases remaining between them. The CDR3 totals 15 residues. The CDR3 sequence: CASSLLEGVADTQYF. Written as DNA, the CDR3 is TGTGCCAGCAGCTTATTAGAGGGGGTTGCAGATACGCAGTATTTT.

The V call is TRBV6-1, the J call TRBJ2-1; no definite D call. The CDR3 contains 15 residues. Germline CDR1 MNHNS, CDR2 SASEGT. The ends were cut back, 3 bases at V and 7 bases at J, with 16 bases in the middle. The CDR3 sequence: CASSDNTHRANEQFF. The CDR3 bases are TGTGCCAGCAGTGATAATACCCATAGGGCAAATGAGCAGTTCTTC.

V gene TRBV5-1 combines with J gene TRBJ2-1; a weak D match, TRBD2 (5 bases). This CDR3 is 14 amino acids long. The germline CDR1 and CDR2 sequences are SGHRS and YFSETQ. Between the trimmed V and J ends, which lost 0 bases and 6 bases, there was a span of 10 bases. Written as DNA, the CDR3 is TGCGCCAGCAGCTTGGCGGGAACAGTCAATGAGCAGTTCTTC. Its translation is CASSLAGTVNEQFF.

V is TRBV28 and J is TRBJ2-2, with D possibly TRBD2 on 7 matching bases. This CDR3 has 15 amino acids. From germline, CDR1 is MDHEN and CDR2 SYDVKM. V was shortened by 3 bases and J by 6 bases, with 14 bases between the two germline ends. The chain's CDR3 is CASSFRGARAGELFF. In nucleotides, the CDR3 is TGTGCCAGCAGTTTTCGGGGGGCTAGAGCCGGGGAGCTGTTTTTT.

V is TRBV27 and J is TRBJ2-1; D gene unclear. Germline lookup yields CDR1 MNHEY and CDR2 SMNVEV (reference sequence). Trimming took off 2 bases at V and 7 bases at J, with 6 bases between the two ends. The CDR3 has 12 amino acids. CDR3 sequence reads: CASSLPSNEQFF. The CDR3 nucleotides read TGTGCCAGCAGTTTACCGTCAAATGAGCAGTTCTTC.